The clone carrying this TCR beta chain was counted a few times. Its matching antigen is unknown. One entry per CDR3 protein, called by TCRdb with MiXCR from the 5' RACE reads. The sample contains approximately 110,000 distinct CDR3 sequences, about 15% of which appear only once. These data originate in a study of early T cells in non-severe SARS-CoV-2 infection. Findings and limits, study-wide: Reliance on VDJdb matching favored anti-spike CD8 responses; private and CD4 specificities were missed.

V was pared by 4 bases and J by 4 bases, with 15 bases between. Per germline, CDR1 MGHRA and CDR2 YSYEKL. This CDR3 has 15 amino acids. The V and J genes are TRBV4-1 and TRBJ2-3, with D possibly matching TRBD2 (6 bases). The sequencing sample was made of whole blood. This receptor was taken from an adult who was a healthcare worker with PCR-confirmed SARS-CoV-2 infection or an uninfected control (not recorded which). CDR3 protein: CASSPGGILADTQYF. The CDR3 nucleotides are TGCGCCAGCAGCCCCGGAGGGATTCTCGCAGATACGCAGTATTTT.